This T cell receptor beta chain was documented in a study of Ad26.COV2.S vaccination and SARS-CoV-2 variants. Across the whole study: Dosing was one shot or two shots 56 days apart.

Treatment noted: over 15 received Ad26.COV2.S at low or high dose, single or two shots; five or six received placebo; per-sample allocation not given. Repertoires come from day 63 after the first vaccine or placebo injection. Libraries were prepared by immunoSEQ multiplex PCR; TCRdb keeps only in-frame clonotypes and omits some of them. This sample has under 600,000 clones; nearly 90% occur once, and the top ten carry around 1.8%. Germline lookup yields CDR1 MDHEN and CDR2 SYDVKM. V lost 4 bases to trimming and J lost 2 bases; unmatched junction nucleotides: 9. The CDR3 covers 16 residues. J is TRBJ2-3 and V is TRBV28, with TRBD1 identical over 7 bases. The TCR comes from a person aged 18 to 59 who received the Ad26.COV2.S COVID-19 vaccine or a placebo. Sequencing was performed on peripheral blood, taken in a trial of Ad26.COV2.S vaccine versus placebo. The CDR3 coding sequence is TGTGCCAGCAGTTCCTCGGGACAGTTAGACACAGATACGCAGTATTTT. Translation: CASSSSGQLDTDTQYF.